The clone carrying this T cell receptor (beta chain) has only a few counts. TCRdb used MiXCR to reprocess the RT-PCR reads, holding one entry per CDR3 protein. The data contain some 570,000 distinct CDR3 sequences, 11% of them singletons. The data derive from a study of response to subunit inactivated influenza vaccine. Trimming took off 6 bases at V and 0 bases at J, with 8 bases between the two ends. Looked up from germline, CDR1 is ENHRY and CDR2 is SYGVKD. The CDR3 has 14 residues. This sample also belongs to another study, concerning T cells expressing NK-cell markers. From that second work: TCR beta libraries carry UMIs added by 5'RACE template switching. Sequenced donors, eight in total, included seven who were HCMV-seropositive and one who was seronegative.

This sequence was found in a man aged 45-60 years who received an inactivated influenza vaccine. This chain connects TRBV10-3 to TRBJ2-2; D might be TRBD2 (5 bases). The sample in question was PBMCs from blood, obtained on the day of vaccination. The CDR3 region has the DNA TGTGCCATCAGGAGAGGGTCGAACACCGGGGAGCTGTTTTTT. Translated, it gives CAIRRGSNTGELFF.